This T cell receptor beta chain was captured in a study of CD8+ T cells in alopecia areata. The authors extracted RNA and reverse transcribed it into cDNA as the sequencing template. Some clones are missing from TCRdb's copy, which holds only in-frame ones; the method was immunoSEQ multiplex PCR. Here the sample spans 90,000 to 120,000 clones, around 83% being singletons. On this clone itself: Its specificity is unknown.

The treatment here: oral pan-JAK inhibitor, 5-10 mg twice daily. Starting from PBMCs, sorting isolated CD4+ and CD8+ T cells. The trim removed 4 bases at V and 4 bases at J, leaving 3 bases unmatched. Germline V gene data show CDR1 as SGHDN and CDR2 as FVKESK. The CDR3 covers 13 residues. General observations from the study: Many of the expanded lesional clones endured in scalp and blood while on tofacitinib. There were also resident alphabeta T cells of normal skin sequenced in scalp samples. The study found higher clonality in lesional than normal scalp, especially in alopecia totalis/universalis.

The chain joins TRBV14 to TRBJ2-7; 8 positions agree with TRBD1. The receptor comes from a human donor with alopecia areata. This material consisted of CD8+ T cells sorted from blood, taken at week 24, from a patient treated with tofacitinib. The CDR3 loop is CASSLRTGYEQYF. The CDR3 DNA follows: TGTGCCAGCAGCCTGCGGACAGGGTACGAGCAGTACTTC.